Presented here are 21 T cell receptor beta chains from one specimen sequenced in a study of shared clonotypes between healthy human individuals. Assay used: immunoSEQ multiplex PCR; TCRdb lists only in-frame clones, some missing. The sample lists about 770,000 clones, just under 75% occurring once. Material for sequencing was memory CD4+ T cells sorted from blood. Subset denoted: CD45RA-negative fraction. These receptors came from a woman younger than 45 in good health.

This clone has only a few counts. V is TRBV28 and J is TRBJ2-7, with no clear D. Trimming pared 5 bases from V and 3 bases from J, leaving 17 bases between. The CDR3 has 15 residues. Germline V gene lookup returns CDR1 MDHEN and CDR2 SYDVKM. The CDR3 region is CASSPPGAPGYEQYF. Written as DNA, the CDR3 is TGTGCCAGCAGTCCCCCAGGTGCGCCAGGCTACGAGCAGTACTTC.

The chain carries TRBV27 and TRBJ2-5, with 7 positions matching TRBD2. With V trimmed by 6 bases and J by 4 bases, 14 bases remained unmatched. This CDR3 has 16 residues. The germline V gene has CDR1 MNHEY and CDR2 SMNVEV (reference sequence). CDR3 protein: CASSLHGGRGGETQYF. The CDR3 region has the DNA TGTGCCAGCAGCCTCCACGGCGGGAGAGGAGGAGAGACCCAGTACTTC.

V usage is TRBV19 and J usage is TRBJ2-1; the match to TRBD1 covers 10 bases. This CDR3 has 15 amino acids. CDR1 and CDR2 (germline): LNHDA, SQIVND (reference sequence). The V and J ends lost 9 bases and 2 bases, in that order; junction bases with no gene match: 7. The CDR3 reads CASNGGQGTYNEQFF. CDR3 sequence (DNA): TGTGCCAGCAACGGGGGACAGGGGACCTACAATGAGCAGTTCTTC. Filled out from reference TRBV19 and TRBJ2-1, the complete variable domain reads DGGITQSPKYLFRKEGQNVTLSCEQNLNHDAMYWYRQDPGQGLRLIYYSQIVNDFQKGDIAEGYSVSREKKESFPLTVTSAQKNPTAFYLCASNGGQGTYNEQFFGPGTRLTVL.

The chain has TRBV6-6 and TRBJ1-5; D gene ambiguous. The length of the CDR3 is 13 residues. V dropped 0 bases and J dropped 7 bases, with 7 bases sitting between them. Looked up from germline, CDR1 is MNHNY and CDR2 is SVGAGI (reference sequence). The CDR3 is CASSYSGRQPQHF. The CDR3 DNA is TGTGCCAGCAGTTACTCGGGCAGACAGCCCCAGCATTTT.

This clone was picked up one time. This chain links TRBV28 with TRBJ2-2; D unresolved. Germline V gene data show CDR1 as MDHEN and CDR2 as SYDVKM. V was cut by 6 bases and J by 3 bases, with 5 bases left in between. The CDR3 spans 12 residues. The CDR3 nucleotides read TGTGCCAGCAGCTCTCACACCGGGGAGCTGTTTTTT. Translating gives CASSSHTGELFF.

V usage is TRBV5-1 and J usage is TRBJ2-3; D remains unclear. V was pared by 2 bases and J by 3 bases, with 4 bases between. The CDR3 runs to 12 residues. Germline V CDR1 and CDR2: SGHRS, YFSETQ. CDR3 sequence reads: CASSFGTDTQYF. The DNA for the CDR3 is TGCGCCAGCAGCTTTGGAACAGATACGCAGTATTTT.

The chain is built from TRBV27 and TRBJ1-5; weak D call: TRBD1 (6 bases). V shed 6 bases and J shed 10 bases, with 13 bases lying between them. The CDR3 is 12 amino acids. The V gene's germline CDR1 is MNHEY and CDR2 SMNVEV (reference sequence). The CDR3 is CASRTGESPQHF. The CDR3 DNA sequence: TGTGCCAGCAGGACAGGCGAGTCACCCCAGCATTTT.

This clone showed up many times. Other DNA sequences from this sample encode an identical CDR3 as well. This chain connects TRBV5-1 to TRBJ1-3, with unresolved D. The length of the CDR3 is 14 residues. V was cut by 0 bases and J by 2 bases, with 6 bases left in between. Germline values: CDR1 SGHRS, CDR2 YFSETQ. The CDR3 spells CASSLGTAGNTIYF. In DNA, the CDR3 is TGCGCCAGCAGCTTGGGGACCGCTGGAAACACCATATATTTT.

The table lists this clone with a few counts. The rearrangement links TRBV5-1 to TRBJ1-2; a possible D gene is TRBD1 (5 bases). V was shortened by 3 bases and J by 5 bases, with 14 bases between the two germline ends. This CDR3 comprises 14 residues. Germline values: CDR1 SGHRS, CDR2 YFSETQ. CDR3 region: CASSSSGTTYGYTF. CDR3 sequence (DNA): TGCGCCAGCAGCTCATCCGGGACGACGTATGGCTACACCTTC.

The chain couples TRBV11-2 to TRBJ1-4; D might be TRBD1 (5 bases). V gave up 5 bases and J gave up 8 bases, with 18 bases separating them. Per germline, CDR1 SGHAT and CDR2 FQNNGV. This CDR3 contains 15 residues. CDR3 bases: TGTGCCAGCAGCCCCCAGGGTGTCTCTGGCGAAAAACTGTTTTTT. It codes for CASSPQGVSGEKLFF.

V gene TRBV28 combines with J gene TRBJ1-1, with unresolved D. Germline V gene lookup returns CDR1 MDHEN and CDR2 SYDVKM. Trimming stripped 7 bases from V and 3 bases from J, with 12 bases between. The CDR3 runs to 13 residues. The CDR3 region is CASTRQTYTEAFF. CDR3 DNA sequence: TGTGCCAGCACTCGCCAGACGTACACTGAAGCTTTCTTT. The variable domain in full, with the rest retrieved from reference TRBV28 and TRBJ1-1, is DVKVTQSSRYLVKRTGEKVFLECVQDMDHENMFWYRQDPGLGLRLIYFSYDVKMKEKGDIPEGYSVSREKKERFSLILESASTNQTSMYLCASTRQTYTEAFFGQGTRLTVV.

This chain connects TRBV19 to TRBJ1-2; 10 nucleotides agree with TRBD1. Germline V gene sequence: CDR1 LNHDA, CDR2 SQIVND (reference sequence). This CDR3 comprises 15 residues. Unmatched junction bases numbered 8, after V lost 4 bases and J lost 6 bases. As DNA, the CDR3 is TGTGCCAGTAGTACGACCGGGACAGGGGCAAATGGCTACACCTTC. This sequence encodes CASSTTGTGANGYTF.

A single count supports this clone. The chain links TRBV4-1 to TRBJ2-5, with 13 positions matching TRBD2. Per the germline V gene, CDR1 is MGHRA and CDR2 is YSYEKL. This CDR3 comprises 20 residues. V shed 0 bases, J shed 7 bases, and the junction held 17 bases outside the gene matches. The CDR3 DNA reads as TGCGCCAGCAGCCAAGATCAGGGACTAGCGGGATTAACCAGGCCCGGGACCCAGTACTTC. It encodes CASSQDQGLAGLTRPGTQYF.

V gene TRBV11-2 combines with J gene TRBJ2-2; D ambiguous. CDR1 and CDR2 from the germline V gene are SGHAT and FQNNGV. V dropped 5 bases and J dropped 2 bases, with 3 bases sitting between them. The CDR3 is 12 residues long. Written as DNA, the CDR3 is TGTGCCAGCAGCCGCAACACCGGGGAGCTGTTTTTT. Translation: CASSRNTGELFF. The full variable domain, with the rest looked up from reference TRBV11-2 and TRBJ2-2, is EAGVAQSPRYKIIEKRQSVAFWCNPISGHATLYWYQQILGQGPKLLIQFQNNGVVDDSQLPKDRFSAERLKGVDSTLKIQPAKLEDSAVYLCASSRNTGELFFGEGSRLTVL.

This clone was found a few times. CDR3 sequence reads: CASSKGLGQYNEQFF. CDR3 DNA: TGTGCCAGCAGCAAAGGGCTTGGACAGTACAATGAGCAGTTCTTC. The chain has TRBV21-1 and TRBJ2-1; the DNA was not used to check the table's D call, TRBD1. TRBV21-1 is an annotated pseudogene. CDR3 size: 15 residues.

This chain links TRBV27 with TRBJ1-4; TRBD1 matches at 9 bases. V dropped 4 bases and J dropped 5; count of bases not matched to a gene: 8. The CDR3 length is 16 residues. Germline V gene sequence: CDR1 MNHEY, CDR2 SMNVEV (reference sequence). CDR3 nucleotide sequence: TGTGCCAGCAGTTCCCTCCTGGGACAGGGAAATGAAAAACTGTTTTTT. Protein: CASSSLLGQGNEKLFF.

This chain connects TRBV7-9 to TRBJ1-4, with unresolved D. The CDR3 totals 16 residues. Germline V lookup: CDR1 SEHNR, CDR2 FQNEAQ (reference sequence). V lost 5 bases and J 0 bases, leaving 13 bases between the germline ends. In DNA form, the CDR3 reads TGTGCCAGCAGCCCGAGCAGGCATGCAACTAATGAAAAACTGTTTTTT. Its protein product is CASSPSRHATNEKLFF.

The rearrangement links TRBV5-4 to TRBJ2-1, with 7 bases aligning to TRBD2. The germline gives CDR1 SGHNT, CDR2 YYREEE (reference sequence). V lost 6 bases, J lost 4 bases, and 4 bases stayed unmatched. The CDR3 covers 13 residues. The chain's CDR3 is CASMRESYNEQFF. The CDR3 DNA follows: TGTGCCAGCATGCGGGAGAGTTACAATGAGCAGTTCTTC.

About this clone: Other DNA sequences in this specimen translate into the identical CDR3. This chain links TRBV7-3 with TRBJ1-1, with no clear D. The CDR3 has 13 residues. Trimming cost V 4 bases and J 3 bases, with 9 bases left between them. Germline CDR1 is SGHTA and CDR2 is FQGTGA. Here the CDR3 DNA reads TGTGCCAGCAGCTCCCAAGTGGACACTGAAGCTTTCTTT. It translates to CASSSQVDTEAFF.

The chain joins TRBV14 to TRBJ2-3, with D perhaps matching TRBD2 (5 bases). V dropped 8 bases and J dropped 2 bases, with 14 bases sitting between them. Germline lookup yields CDR1 SGHDN and CDR2 FVKESK. CDR3 length: 14 residues. This CDR3 is CASAGSSYTDTQYF. For the CDR3, the DNA is TGTGCCAGCGCTGGGAGTTCATACACAGATACGCAGTATTTT.

The chain is built from TRBV29-1 and TRBJ2-7; D ambiguous. CDR1 is SQVTM, CDR2 ANQGSEA, per germline. The length of the CDR3 is 13 residues. Deletions cut 4 bases from V and 5 bases from J, with 15 bases between. The CDR3 is CSVGKARAHEQYF. DNA for the CDR3: TGCAGCGTTGGAAAGGCTCGCGCCCACGAGCAGTACTTC.